This is a list of T cell receptor beta chains from one sample in a study of T cell responses to AZD1222 COVID-19 vaccine. Sequencing used immunoSEQ multiplex PCR; TCRdb keeps in-frame clones, though not all of them. The data hold around 76,000 clones, with around 84% observed a single time. This specimen consisted of peripheral blood, obtained on day 0 of AZD1222 vaccination. The receptors come from an adult in good health. CDR3s leave out the opening cysteine and the closing phenylalanine or tryptophan. Only part of the rows carry a size: once, few, many, or a class if the clone is expanded.

length | size | V | CDR3
11 | once | TRBV4-2 | ASSPPGVGEQY
12 | - | TRBV4-1 | ASSQVGGFYGYT
14 | - | TRBV9 | ASSPNVWGGENEQY
12 | - | TRBV30 | AWSGLAMGETQY
13 | once | TRBV5-1 | ASSLVPASGNTIY
11 | once | TRBV6-2/TRBV6-3 | ASSYAENTEAF
16 | few | TRBV6-1 | ASSEFFVWTGAFPPLH
13 | - | TRBV7-2 | ASSLILMSLEIQY
13 | - | TRBV27 | ASSWDRGLSTEAF
9 | - | TRBV6-5 | ASLGVDEQY
10 | - | TRBV18 | ASSPRTDEAF
14 | - | TRBV24-1 | ATSGSSGGLGDEQF
11 | once | TRBV7-3 | ASRLQRYTEAF
12 | - | TRBV2 | AKTRDFSYNEQF
13 | once | TRBV6-5 | ASSPGTGGEGEAF
13 | once | TRBV6-5 | ASNFGRGFNTEAF